Below are 12 T cell receptor beta chains sequenced from a single sample in a study of CD8+ T cells in alopecia areata. Sequencing templates came from extracted RNA that was reverse transcribed into cDNA. This table comes from immunoSEQ multiplex PCR, and its TCRdb copy is limited to in-frame clones, with some not included. The profile covers roughly 220,000 clones, with 35% to 45% appearing a single time and 0.48% taken by the ten largest. Documented treatment: oral pan-JAK inhibitor, 5-10 mg twice daily. The source was CD4+ T cells sorted from blood, collected at approximately week 30, from a patient treated with tofacitinib. These receptors all stem from a human donor with alopecia areata.

The V gene is TRBV5-1, the J gene TRBJ2-7; maybe TRBD1 (6 bases). V shed 2 bases and J shed 2 bases, with 14 bases lying between them. The CDR3 runs 15 residues. In germline, CDR1 is SGHRS, CDR2 YFSETQ. CDR3 nucleotide sequence: TGCGCCAGCAGCTTAACAACAGGGTCCACCTACGAGCAGTACTTC. Protein product: CASSLTTGSTYEQYF. The full variable domain, rest sourced from reference TRBV5-1 and TRBJ2-7, is KAGVTQTPRYLIKTRGQQVTLSCSPISGHRSVSWYQQTPGQGLQFLFEYFSETQRNKGNFPGRFSGRQFSNSRSEMNVSTLELGDSALYLCASSLTTGSTYEQYFGPGTRLTVT.

The chain links TRBV2 to TRBJ1-1; D may be TRBD1 (6 bases). This CDR3 contains 15 residues. Germline loops: CDR1 SNHLY, CDR2 FYNNEI. With 3 bases removed from V and 4 bases from J, the gap between germline ends came to 15 bases. The CDR3 coding sequence is TGTGCCAGCAGTGACCCCCTCCTACAGGGCACTGAAGCTTTCTTT. Amino acid sequence: CASSDPLLQGTEAFF. Based on the CDR3 plus reference TRBV2 and TRBJ1-1, the full variable domain is EPEVTQTPSHQVTQMGQEVILRCVPISNHLYFYWYRQILGQKVEFLVSFYNNEISEKSEIFDDQFSVERPDGSNFTLKIRSTKLEDSAMYFCASSDPLLQGTEAFFGQGTRLTVV.

The chain couples TRBV29-1 to TRBJ2-5; D unclear. Germline CDR1 SQVTM, CDR2 ANQGSEA. The CDR3 runs 13 residues. Between the trimmed V and J ends, which lost 7 bases and 1 base, there was a span of 13 bases. The CDR3 nucleotides read TGCAGCGGAAGAAGGCGGTCCCAAGAGACCCAGTACTTC. Its translation is CSGRRRSQETQYF.

The chain couples TRBV19 to TRBJ2-1; TRBD2 matches 15 bases. The CDR3 consists of 15 residues. J lost 7 bases, V lost 3 bases, and 1 base had no gene match. CDR1 is LNHDA, CDR2 SQIVND, per germline (reference sequence). CDR3 sequence: CASSIGTSGRNEQFF. CDR3 bases: TGTGCCAGTAGTATTGGGACTAGCGGGAGGAATGAGCAGTTCTTC.

This chain joins TRBV27 and TRBJ2-2; D possibly matches TRBD1 or TRBD2 (5 bases each). Trimming cost V 8 bases and J 4 bases, with 17 bases left between them. CDR1 and CDR2 from the germline V gene are MNHEY and SMNVEV (reference sequence). CDR3 length equals 15 residues. As DNA, the CDR3 is TGTGCCAGCGCCGGGGCTGCCAGAAGCACCGGGGAGCTGTTTTTT. This codes for CASAGAARSTGELFF.

A few counts support this clone. The V call is TRBV30, the J call TRBJ2-3; 9 nucleotides match TRBD2. Germline trimming cut 2 bases from V and 2 bases from J; bases unmatched to any gene: 11. Germline CDR1 and CDR2: GTSNPN and SVGIG (reference sequence). This CDR3 has 17 residues. CDR3 residues: CAWSIPRSGRNTDTQYF. The CDR3 DNA reads TGTGCCTGGAGTATCCCCAGGAGCGGGAGGAACACAGATACGCAGTATTTT.

The chain employs TRBV5-1 and TRBJ2-5; 7 bases agree with TRBD2. The CDR3 runs 15 residues. Germline V gives CDR1 SGHRS, CDR2 YFSETQ. J gave up 0 bases and V 0 bases, and 2 bases lay outside the gene matches. As DNA, the CDR3 is TGCGCCAGCAGCTTGGTTGGGACTAACCAAGAGACCCAGTACTTC. This sequence encodes CASSLVGTNQETQYF.

The chain recombines TRBV30 with TRBJ1-3; D unclear. The V and J ends lost 2 bases and 1 base respectively, with 6 bases between them. This CDR3 comprises 13 residues. Germline V gene lookup returns CDR1 GTSNPN and CDR2 SVGIG (reference sequence). The CDR3 loop is CAWSWTSGNTIYF. The CDR3 DNA follows: TGTGCCTGGAGTTGGACTTCTGGAAACACCATATATTTT.

This chain uses TRBV15 with TRBJ2-5, with a weak D call TRBD2 (6 bases). Trimming shortened V by 3 bases and J by 5 bases, and 7 bases separated the two germline ends. The CDR3 extends over 12 amino acids. Germline CDR1 and CDR2: LNHNV and YYDKDF (reference sequence). This chain's CDR3 is CATSREGETQYF. CDR3 DNA: TGTGCCACCAGCAGGGAGGGCGAGACCCAGTACTTC.

V gene TRBV2 combines with J gene TRBJ2-7; weak D call: TRBD1 (5 bases). Germline V gives CDR1 SNHLY, CDR2 FYNNEI. This CDR3 contains 11 residues. V gave up 2 bases and J gave up 12 bases, with 11 bases separating them. The CDR3 loop reads CASSEYGGAYF. Here the CDR3 DNA reads TGTGCCAGCAGTGAATACGGTGGGGCGTACTTC.

The chain couples TRBV30 to TRBJ1-2; no clear D gene. Germline lookup yields CDR1 GTSNPN and CDR2 SVGIG (reference sequence). V gave up 0 bases and J gave up 8 bases, with 10 bases separating them. The CDR3 is 12 residues long. The CDR3 sequence: CAWSVPHSGYTF. The CDR3 nucleotides read TGTGCCTGGAGTGTACCCCATTCGGGCTACACCTTC.

This chain links TRBV5-1 with TRBJ2-5, with D perhaps matching TRBD1 (5 bases). The CDR3 is 14 amino acids. Trimming shortened V by 2 bases and J by 2 bases, and 10 bases separated the two germline ends. Germline CDR1 and CDR2: SGHRS and YFSETQ. The CDR3 bases are TGCGCCAGCAGCTTCCAGGGCTCGCAAGAGACCCAGTACTTC. Its translation is CASSFQGSQETQYF.